One sample yielded the 8 T cell receptor beta chains listed below, sequenced in a study of tumor-infiltrating lymphocytes in primary liver carcinoma. TCR beta cDNA came from roughly 450 ng total RNA, primed with a constant-region primer. The TCR beta library was amplified through three nested multiplex PCR rounds in a modified ARM-PCR procedure. The two initial PCR rounds, around 11 cycles each, used TRBV1-TRBV30 forward and C-beta reverse primers. TCRdb reanalysed the multiplex PCR reads using MiXCR and keeps one entry per CDR3 protein. This sample yields about 59,000 distinct CDR3 sequences, of which less than 85% are seen a single time; roughly three fifths belongs to the top ten. Joint extraction of RNA and DNA used about 17-31 mg of bulk tissue that was unsorted. What was sequenced was liver tumor tissue from sampling region 2. Subset given: tumor region T2, inferior pole. Source of these receptors: a man aged 40-49 years with primary liver carcinoma and hepatitis B virus infection.

The rearrangement joins TRBV6-6 to TRBJ2-5, with D possibly matching TRBD2 (6 bases). Looked up from germline, CDR1 is MNHNY and CDR2 is SVGAGI (reference sequence). The V end was cut by 8 bases, the J end by 14 bases, with 27 bases between. The CDR3 extends over 14 amino acids. CDR3 region: CASLPTGASGEHYF. CDR3 in DNA: TGTGCCAGCCTTCCCACAGGAGCCTCGGGGGAGCATTACTTC.

Comment on this clonotype: At one of its ends the junction is not consistent with the germline gene, which may arise from a read error. The chain recombines TRBV4-2 with TRBJ1-1, with TRBD1 matching over 8 bases. CDR1 and CDR2 from the germline V gene are LGHNA and YNFKEQ. The CDR3 is 16 amino acids. This CDR3 is CASSQDRGRGHAEAFF. The CDR3 coding sequence is TGTGCCAGTAGCCAAGATAGGGGCAGGGGGCATGCTGAAGCTTTCTTT.

This clonotype was counted a single time. A junction boundary mismatches the germline segment, possibly from a read error. The chain is built from TRBV29-1 and TRBJ1-2, with TRBD1 matching 7 bases. Germline CDR1 is SQVTM and CDR2 is ANQGSEA. The CDR3 has 12 amino acids. CDR3 sequence: CSVVTGNYGYTF. The CDR3 DNA follows: TGCAGTGTTGTGACAGGGAACTATGGCTACACCTTC.

Notes on this clonotype: An end of the junction does not agree with germline; a read error may underlie this. V and J are TRBV10-3 and TRBJ2-2; a weak D match, TRBD2 (5 bases). Germline V gene data show CDR1 as ENHRY and CDR2 as SYGVKD. This CDR3 has 14 amino acids. The CDR3 loop reads CAIRERNDTVELFF. CDR3 sequence (DNA): TGTGCCATCAGGGAGCGGAACGACACCGTGGAGCTGTTCTTT.

On this clonotype itself: One end of the junction is discordant with germline, which a read error may explain. This rearrangement joins TRBV19 to TRBJ1-1; TRBD1 matches at 7 bases. Germline CDR1 reads LNHDA; CDR2 reads SQIVND (reference sequence). This CDR3 spans 13 amino acids. The CDR3 sequence: CVSGTDSNTEAFF. CDR3 DNA: TGTGTCAGTGGGACAGACTCGAACACTGAAGCTTTCTTT.

Points on this clonotype: One junction end disagrees with the germline gene, perhaps due to a read error. This chain joins TRBV28 and TRBJ2-5, with a weak D call TRBD1 (5 bases). The CDR3 is 14 amino acids. Germline loops: CDR1 MDHEN, CDR2 SYDVKM. In DNA, the CDR3 is TGTGCCAGCACACCGGTCAGGGTGGTAGAGACCCATTACTTC. Amino acid sequence: CASTPVRVVETHYF.

The rearrangement joins TRBV10-3 to TRBJ2-7, with a weak D call TRBD1 (6 bases). The germline gives CDR1 ENHRY, CDR2 SYGVKD. The CDR3 extends over 14 amino acids. Trimming took off 3 bases at V and 7 bases at J, with 16 bases between the two ends. CDR3 in amino acids: CAISDSRGFEEQYF. CDR3 coding DNA: TGTGCCATCAGTGACTCCAGGGGTTTCGAGGAGCAGTACTTC.

This clonotype was seen a handful of times. The chain combines TRBV6-2 or TRBV6-3 with TRBJ2-1; 9 bases are a match to TRBD2. The trim removed 9 bases at V and 4 bases at J, leaving 10 bases unmatched. Germline assignment: CDR1 MNHEY and CDR2 SVGEGT. This CDR3 is 15 amino acids long. The CDR3: CARSSGLALYNEQFF. The DNA of the CDR3 is TGTGCCAGAAGCTCCGGACTAGCGCTATACAATGAGCAGTTCTTC.